The 20 T cell receptor beta chains in this list originate from one sample, sequenced in a study of blood T cell repertoires in COVID-19. The assay was immunoSEQ multiplex PCR, and TCRdb's table has in-frame clones only and misses some. The sample gives approximately 230,000 clones, 70% to 90% of which show up once; approximately 1.3% is in the top ten. Sequenced: peripheral blood. The source of these receptors is a man older than 75 with acute or convalescent COVID-19.

This chain links TRBV10-3 with TRBJ2-7; TRBD1 matches at 9 bases. Germline-derived CDR1 and CDR2 are ENHRY and SYGVKD. The CDR3 contains 14 residues. The V segment lost 10 bases and the J segment 1 base; nucleotides outside the gene matches: 8. In nucleotides, the CDR3 is TGTGCCACCAGCTCCGGGACAGGGTCCTACGAGCAGTACTTC. Translated: CATSSGTGSYEQYF.

V and J are TRBV6-6 and TRBJ1-2; 8 bases align to TRBD1. This CDR3 is 15 amino acids long. The V and J ends lost 6 bases and 5 bases, in that order; junction bases with no gene match: 11. The V gene's germline CDR1 is MNHNY and CDR2 SVGAGI (reference sequence). This chain's CDR3 is CASRNNPGGAYGYTF. The DNA of the CDR3 is TGTGCCAGCAGGAACAACCCAGGGGGCGCGTATGGCTACACCTTC.

The chain employs TRBV29-1 and TRBJ1-2, with TRBD1 identical over 7 bases. V dropped 5 bases and J dropped 3; count of bases not matched to a gene: 9. There are 14 residues in the CDR3. CDR1 is SQVTM and CDR2 is ANQGSEA in the germline V gene. As DNA, the CDR3 is TGCAGCGTTAGGGACAGAGTGGCCGACTATGGCTACACCTTC. As protein: CSVRDRVADYGYTF.

The rearrangement uses TRBV7-2 and TRBJ1-4; 8 bases align to TRBD1. Per germline, CDR1 SGHTA and CDR2 FQGNSA. Trimming at V came to 6 bases and at J to 5 bases, leaving 5 bases not matched to a gene. This CDR3 is 14 amino acids long. The CDR3 reads CASSPDRANEKLFF. The CDR3 DNA sequence: TGTGCCAGCAGTCCGGACAGGGCCAATGAAAAACTGTTTTTT.

The J gene is TRBJ2-2, the V gene TRBV7-3; 12 bases are a match to TRBD2. With V trimmed by 4 bases and J by 1 base, 1 base remained unmatched. This CDR3 contains 16 residues. Germline lookup yields CDR1 SGHTA and CDR2 FQGTGA. CDR3: CASSWTSGKNTGELFF. The CDR3 nucleotides read TGTGCCAGCAGCTGGACTAGCGGGAAGAACACCGGGGAGCTGTTTTTT.

The gene calls are TRBV11-2 and TRBJ2-1, with 8 bases identical to TRBD1. Germline V gives CDR1 SGHAT, CDR2 FQNNGV. The V segment lost 2 bases and the J segment 9 bases; nucleotides outside the gene matches: 9. CDR3 length: 15 amino acids. Here the CDR3 reads CASSLPRTGKAEQFF. The CDR3 bases are TGTGCCAGCAGCTTACCCCGGACAGGGAAGGCTGAGCAGTTCTTC.

The chain links TRBV15 to TRBJ2-1; D perhaps matches TRBD1 (7 bases). Trimming left V 3 bases short and J 9 bases short, with 12 bases between. The CDR3 consists of 13 residues. Per the germline V gene, CDR1 is LNHNV and CDR2 is YYDKDF (reference sequence). The CDR3 sequence is CATSSRQGGEQFF. DNA for the CDR3: TGTGCCACCAGCAGCAGACAGGGAGGTGAGCAGTTCTTC.

This clone was seen a handful of times. V usage is TRBV11-2 and J usage is TRBJ2-2, with TRBD2 identical over 7 bases. Germline V gene data show CDR1 as SGHAT and CDR2 as FQNNGV. V was pared by 10 bases and J by 3 bases, with 17 bases of the junction left unmatched. The CDR3 is 17 residues long. CDR3 sequence reads: CATRRSAGVSDTGELFF. CDR3 nucleotides: TGTGCCACCAGAAGGTCGGCGGGGGTCTCTGACACCGGGGAGCTGTTTTTT.

This chain connects TRBV6-5 to TRBJ1-5; D is possibly TRBD1 (5 bases). Trimming took 6 bases from V and 2 from J, leaving 8 bases between them. The germline gives CDR1 MNHEY, CDR2 SVGAGI. The CDR3 runs to 13 residues. CDR3 in amino acids: CASRQTGNQPQHF. Here the CDR3 DNA reads TGTGCCAGCAGGCAGACAGGCAATCAGCCCCAGCATTTT.

The V gene is TRBV18, the J gene TRBJ2-3; D call uncertain. This CDR3 region has 15 residues. CDR1 KGHSH and CDR2 LQKENI come from the germline V gene. V was pared by 1 base and J by 2 bases, with 10 bases between. CDR3 in amino acids: CASSPRDISTDTQYF. DNA of the CDR3: TGTGCCAGCTCACCACGCGACATCTCCACAGATACGCAGTATTTT.

This chain uses TRBV10-2 with TRBJ2-1; 11 bases map to TRBD2. Per the germline V gene, CDR1 is WSHSY and CDR2 is SAAADI. With V trimmed by 10 bases and J by 4 bases, 6 bases remained unmatched. The CDR3 contains 14 residues. In nucleotides, the CDR3 is TGCGCCACCCACCTAGCGGGGGGTTACAATGAGCAGTTCTTC. Translated: CATHLAGGYNEQFF.

V usage is TRBV15 and J usage is TRBJ2-7, with a weak D call TRBD1 (7 bases). This CDR3 has 15 amino acids. Germline-derived CDR1 and CDR2 are LNHNV and YYDKDF (reference sequence). V was cut by 5 bases and J by 3 bases, with 17 bases left in between. CDR3 nucleotide sequence: TGTGCCACCAGCGCCCGGGGGACAGTGGGCTACGAGCAGTACTTC. It translates to CATSARGTVGYEQYF. The variable domain in full, completed from reference TRBV15 and TRBJ2-7, reads DAMVIQNPRYQVTQFGKPVTLSCSQTLNHNVMYWYQQKSSQAPKLLFHYYDKDFNNEADTPDNFQSRRPNTSFCFLDIRSPGLGDTAMYLCATSARGTVGYEQYFGPGTRLTVT.

This chain links TRBV12-3 or TRBV12-4 with TRBJ1-5, with a possible D match to TRBD1 (5 bases). Between the trimmed V and J ends, which lost 5 bases and 5 bases, there was a span of 10 bases. The CDR3 totals 13 residues. The CDR3, as DNA: TGTGCCAGCAGTCCAGGGCCTGATCAGCCCCAGCATTTT. Amino acid sequence: CASSPGPDQPQHF.

The J gene is TRBJ2-3, the V gene TRBV5-1, with D possibly TRBD2 on 6 matching bases. The germline CDR1 and CDR2 sequences are SGHRS and YFSETQ. V was shortened by 0 bases and J by 4 bases, with 12 bases between the two germline ends. This CDR3 is built from 15 residues. The chain's CDR3 is CASSLVGTVPDTQYF. The CDR3 nucleotides read TGCGCCAGCAGCTTGGTCGGGACTGTGCCAGATACGCAGTATTTT.

J is TRBJ1-4 and V is TRBV28, with TRBD1 as a possible D gene (5 bases). The V gene's germline CDR1 is MDHEN and CDR2 SYDVKM. Trimming removed 11 bases from V and 5 bases from J, with 18 bases in between. This CDR3 spans 14 amino acids. DNA for the CDR3: TGTGCCGCGAAAACTCAGGGTATCAATGAAAAACTGTTTTTT. Amino acids: CAAKTQGINEKLFF.

The chain has TRBV6-5 and TRBJ1-4; 9 bases line up with TRBD1. V shed 2 bases and J 7 bases; nucleotides not matched to a gene: 5. CDR1 is MNHEY, CDR2 SVGAGI, per germline. The CDR3 consists of 15 residues. CDR3 coding DNA: TGTGCCAGCAGTTACACCGACAGGGGGGTTGAAAAACTGTTTTTT. Translation gives CASSYTDRGVEKLFF.

This chain connects TRBV5-1 to TRBJ1-2; D might be TRBD1 (5 bases). The CDR3 is 13 amino acids. Germline lookup yields CDR1 SGHRS and CDR2 YFSETQ. V shed 4 bases and J shed 0 bases, with 7 bases lying between them. The CDR3 is CASSVDTNYGYTF. The CDR3 DNA sequence: TGCGCCAGCAGCGTGGACACTAACTATGGCTACACCTTC.

CDR3 bases: TGTGCCAGCAGCCCCCTCCAGGGACAGACTTCACCCCTCCACTTT. It translates to CASSPLQGQTSPLHF. The chain carries TRBV9 and TRBJ1-6; 7 nucleotides align to TRBD1. Trimming took 4 bases from V and 9 from J; bases not matched to a gene: 10. This CDR3 is 15 amino acids long. Germline V lookup: CDR1 SGDLS, CDR2 YYNGEE.

This chain links TRBV3-1 (or the pseudogene TRBV3-2) with TRBJ2-5, with D possibly TRBD1 on 5 matching bases. This CDR3 has 15 residues. CDR1 and CDR2 from the germline V gene are LGHDT and YNNKEL (reference sequence). V was trimmed by 0 bases and J by 2 bases, leaving 10 bases between them. This CDR3 is CASSQEPDTQETQYF. Written as DNA, the CDR3 is TGTGCCAGCAGCCAAGAACCGGACACTCAAGAGACCCAGTACTTC.

Comment on this clone: The junction differs from germline at one of its ends, possibly a read error. This chain joins TRBV7-7 and TRBJ2-1; 8 bases are shared with TRBD1. Germline V gene data show CDR1 as SSHAT and CDR2 as FNYEAQ (reference sequence). This CDR3 is 15 amino acids long. DNA of the CDR3: TGTGCTAGCAGTCCGGGGAATACAGGGGGCAATGAGCAGTTCTTC. This encodes CASSPGNTGGNEQFF.